The 25 T cell receptor beta chains reported below all come from one sample, sequenced in a study of radiation and T cells in renal cell carcinoma. Libraries were prepared by immunoSEQ multiplex PCR; TCRdb keeps only in-frame clonotypes and omits some of them. This table has some 130,000 clones, 88% appearing once. Time point described: blood 2 weeks post-SBRT. The sample's treatment: 15 Gy SBRT to primary tumor, nephrectomy 4 weeks later. Specimen: blood, collected from a patient whose treatment included radiotherapy and nephrectomy. All receptors derive from a woman in her sixties or seventies with renal cell carcinoma.

The J gene is TRBJ1-2, the V gene TRBV18; D may be TRBD1 (5 bases). There are 15 residues in the CDR3. The germline gives CDR1 KGHSH, CDR2 LQKENI. V lost 3 bases to trimming and J lost 0 bases, with 11 bases between them. CDR3 residues: CASSPRQPPNYGYTF. DNA for the CDR3: TGTGCCAGCTCACCTCGACAGCCTCCTAACTATGGCTACACCTTC.

This clone was seen a few times. The chain combines TRBV5-4 with TRBJ1-1; D remains unclear. The germline V gene encodes CDR1 SGHNT and CDR2 YYREEE (reference sequence). Deletions cut 0 bases from V and 4 bases from J, with 16 bases between. The CDR3 has 16 residues. The chain's CDR3 is CASSLGPVQDVTEAFF. In DNA form, the CDR3 reads TGTGCCAGCAGCTTGGGGCCGGTCCAAGATGTCACTGAAGCTTTCTTT.

This chain links TRBV2 with TRBJ1-1; D perhaps matches TRBD1 (5 bases). V was trimmed by 8 bases and J by 0 bases, leaving 16 bases between them. This CDR3 region has 15 residues. CDR1 is SNHLY and CDR2 is FYNNEI in the germline V gene. CDR3 sequence reads: CASVRQQGMNTEAFF. For the CDR3, the DNA is TGTGCCAGCGTCCGACAGCAAGGGATGAACACTGAAGCTTTCTTT.

V gene TRBV9 combines with J gene TRBJ1-4, with 10 nucleotides matching TRBD1. CDR1 is SGDLS and CDR2 is YYNGEE in the germline V gene. Unmatched junction bases numbered 7, after V lost 3 bases and J lost 8 bases. The CDR3 length is 15 residues. The CDR3 region has the DNA TGTGCCAGCAGCGAACGACAGGGGGCGCTGGAAAAACTGTTTTTT. This sequence encodes CASSERQGALEKLFF.

A single count supports this clone. The chain is built from TRBV5-6 and TRBJ1-6; perhaps TRBD1 as D (6 bases). V lost 2 bases to trimming and J lost 7 bases, with 13 bases between them. This CDR3 spans 15 amino acids. CDR1 is SGHDT and CDR2 is YYEEEE in the germline V gene. The CDR3 loop reads CASSLKGGGNSPLHF. CDR3 nucleotides: TGTGCCAGCAGCTTAAAGGGGGGAGGCAATTCACCCCTCCACTTT.

The V and J genes are TRBV5-1 and TRBJ2-4, with D perhaps TRBD2 (5 bases). The CDR3 has 14 amino acids. The germline gives CDR1 SGHRS, CDR2 YFSETQ. The V end lost 2 bases, the J end lost 6 bases, and 12 bases lay between the germline ends. The CDR3 region is CASSLLEGANIQYF. The CDR3, as DNA: TGCGCCAGCAGCTTACTAGAGGGAGCAAACATTCAGTACTTC.

V and J are TRBV6-5 and TRBJ2-5, with TRBD2 identical over 9 bases. The J call is in doubt because the DNA end fits TRBJ2-7 better. Per germline, CDR1 MNHEY and CDR2 SVGAGI. CDR3 length equals 14 residues. The CDR3 DNA is TGTGCCAGCAGTCGTAGCGGGGGTACCTACGAGCAGTACTTC. It encodes CASSRSGGTYEQYF.

V usage is TRBV6-1 and J usage is TRBJ1-2; 7 bases align to TRBD1. The V gene end was trimmed by 7 bases and the J gene end by 4 bases; junction bases not matched to a gene: 6. This CDR3 has 13 residues. Germline CDR1 MNHNS, CDR2 SASEGT. The CDR3 loop is CASTQGGSYGYTF. CDR3 bases: TGTGCCAGCACCCAGGGGGGCTCCTATGGCTACACCTTC.

The rearrangement uses TRBV19 and TRBJ2-1; 7 bases are shared with TRBD1. Germline lookup yields CDR1 LNHDA and CDR2 SQIVND (reference sequence). CDR3 size: 13 residues. J was trimmed by 7 bases and V by 6 bases; bases with no gene match: 6. The CDR3 bases are TGTGCCAGTAGGCCGACAGGGCGGAATGAGCAGTTCTTC. It yields the protein CASRPTGRNEQFF.

This sequence joins TRBV9 and TRBJ2-2, with 10 bases matching TRBD2. Germline V gene lookup returns CDR1 SGDLS and CDR2 YYNGEE. The CDR3 covers 15 residues. With V trimmed by 2 bases and J by 7 bases, 5 bases remained unmatched. The CDR3 protein is CASSVSGGPHGELFF. Here the CDR3 DNA reads TGTGCCAGCAGCGTTAGCGGGGGGCCACACGGGGAGCTGTTTTTT.

The V call is TRBV28, the J call TRBJ1-2, with 9 bases that match TRBD1. Germline V gene lookup returns CDR1 MDHEN and CDR2 SYDVKM. V dropped 8 bases and J dropped 8; count of bases not matched to a gene: 15. This CDR3 spans 15 amino acids. Here the CDR3 DNA reads TGTGCCAGCCTTTTGACGGGACAGGGTCCGCGCGGCTACACCTTC. It specifies CASLLTGQGPRGYTF.

The chain couples TRBV4-2 to TRBJ1-5, with D unresolved. CDR1 is LGHNA, CDR2 YNFKEQ, per germline. The CDR3 sequence is 14 residues long. Deletions cut 1 base from V and 0 bases from J, with 4 bases between. The CDR3 nucleotides read TGTGCCAGCAGCCAAGGGGTTAGCAATCAGCCCCAGCATTTT. Translating it yields CASSQGVSNQPQHF.

The rearrangement links TRBV6-1 to TRBJ2-1; 12 bases fit TRBD2. J lost 12 bases, V lost 3 bases, and 6 bases had no gene match. CDR3 length: 14 residues. Germline CDR1 is MNHNS and CDR2 is SASEGT. The CDR3 coding sequence is TGTGCCAGCAGTGACGGACTAGCGGGGTGGGGGCAGTTCTTC. This translates into CASSDGLAGWGQFF.

The chain employs TRBV30 and TRBJ2-6, with a tentative D call TRBD1 (5 bases). Trimming took off 1 base at V and 1 base at J, with 5 bases between the two ends. Germline CDR1 and CDR2: GTSNPN and SVGIG (reference sequence). CDR3 length: 14 amino acids. The CDR3, as DNA: TGTGCCTGGAGTGGGACATCTGGGGCCAACGTCCTGACTTTC. Residues: CAWSGTSGANVLTF.

The chain employs TRBV4-3 and TRBJ2-2; unclear D gene. This CDR3 has 13 amino acids. The germline CDR1 and CDR2 sequences are LGHNA and YSLEER. Deletions cut 0 bases from V and 3 bases from J, with 2 bases between. The CDR3 loop reads CASSQEHTGELFF. In DNA form, the CDR3 reads TGCGCCAGCAGCCAAGAACACACCGGGGAGCTGTTTTTT.

The chain has TRBV25-1 and TRBJ1-2; D possibly corresponds to TRBD1 (6 bases). V lost 5 bases and J 4 bases, leaving 14 bases between the germline ends. The CDR3 sequence is 14 residues long. Germline assignment: CDR1 MGHDK and CDR2 SYGVNS. The CDR3, as DNA: TGTGCCAGCAGTACATCCGGGACACGCTATGGCTACACCTTC. Residues: CASSTSGTRYGYTF.

The gene calls are TRBV4-1 and TRBJ2-5; 12 bases map to TRBD2. V shed 6 bases and J 4 bases; nucleotides not matched to a gene: 6. Germline CDR1 MGHRA, CDR2 YSYEKL. This CDR3 region has 15 residues. CDR3 residues: CASSSTGLAGETQYF. CDR3 bases: TGCGCCAGCAGTTCGACGGGACTAGCGGGAGAGACCCAGTACTTC.

J is TRBJ1-4 and V is TRBV6-1, with D possibly matching TRBD1 (5 bases). V shed 5 bases and J shed 8 bases, with 18 bases lying between them. The CDR3 has 15 residues. The germline gives CDR1 MNHNS, CDR2 SASEGT. The CDR3 nucleotides are TGTGCCAGCAGTTTACCTCGGACACGGGACGAAAAACTGTTTTTT. Its translation: CASSLPRTRDEKLFF.

CDR3 protein: CASSSGVQQPQHF. The CDR3 nucleotides read TGTGCCAGCAGTTCGGGGGTGCAGCAGCCCCAGCATTTT. This chain connects TRBV28 to TRBJ1-5, with a tentative D call TRBD1 (5 bases). V was clipped by 4 bases and J by 7 bases, with 11 bases between them. The CDR3 has 13 amino acids. Germline CDR1 is MDHEN and CDR2 is SYDVKM.

V is TRBV7-9 and J is TRBJ2-7, with D possibly matching TRBD2 (7 bases). V lost 1 base and J 4 bases, leaving 17 bases between the germline ends. The CDR3 has 16 residues. Germline values: CDR1 SEHNR, CDR2 FQNEAQ (reference sequence). Here the CDR3 reads CASSLELSQGGYEQYF. Written as DNA, the CDR3 is TGTGCCAGCAGCTTAGAGTTATCACAGGGAGGGTACGAGCAGTACTTC.

This chain connects TRBV21-1 to TRBJ1-2. TRBV21-1 is deemed a pseudogene. This CDR3 is built from 17 residues. CDR3 in DNA: TGTGCCAGCAGCAAAGGCGGGGGATATCTCTTTGACTATGGCTACACCTTC. It encodes CASSKGGGYLFDYGYTF.

This clone was seen only once. V and J are TRBV5-5 and TRBJ1-2, with 7 nucleotides matching TRBD1. This CDR3 contains 14 residues. The trim removed 5 bases at V and 2 bases at J, leaving 6 bases unmatched. The germline CDR1 and CDR2 sequences are SGHKS and YYEKEE (reference sequence). CDR3 protein: CASSLIQGNYGYTF. In nucleotides, the CDR3 is TGTGCCAGCAGTTTAATACAGGGGAACTATGGCTACACCTTC.

CDR3 in DNA: TGTGCCAGCAGCTTGGGACAGGGGGCAATCTCCTATAATTCACCCCTCCACTTT. It yields the protein CASSLGQGAISYNSPLHF. V is TRBV5-8 and J is TRBJ1-6, with 10 bases fitting TRBD1. CDR1 and CDR2 (germline): SGHTS, YDEGEE. V gave up 0 bases and J gave up 0 bases; unmatched junction bases: 3. The CDR3 is made up of 18 amino acids.

V is TRBV9 and J is TRBJ2-2; 8 nucleotides agree with TRBD2. This CDR3 region has 15 residues. Germline-derived CDR1 and CDR2 are SGDLS and YYNGEE. J was trimmed by 5 bases and V by 0 bases; bases with no gene match: 3. The CDR3 reads CASSVAGGHTGELFF. The CDR3, as DNA: TGTGCCAGCAGCGTAGCGGGGGGGCATACCGGGGAGCTGTTTTTT. Full variable domain (outside the CDR3, taken from reference TRBV9 and TRBJ2-2): DSGVTQTPKHLITATGQRVTLRCSPRSGDLSVYWYQQSLDQGLQFLIQYYNGEERAKGNILERFSAQQFPDLHSELNLSSLELGDSALYFCASSVAGGHTGELFFGEGSRLTVL.

The chain has TRBV4-2 and TRBJ1-1, with 10 bases identical to TRBD1. Germline V gene data show CDR1 as LGHNA and CDR2 as YNFKEQ. V shed 0 bases and J 4 bases; nucleotides not matched to a gene: 8. This CDR3 has 17 amino acids. CDR3 loop: CASSQETGGDRSTEAFF. DNA of the CDR3: TGTGCCAGCAGCCAAGAGACAGGGGGCGATCGTAGCACTGAAGCTTTCTTT.